A selection of T cell receptor beta chains follows, all from one sample in a study of T cells in Graves' hyperthyroidism and ophthalmopathy. TCRdb reanalysed the multiplex PCR reads using MiXCR and keeps one entry per CDR3 protein. The sample has approximately 25,000 distinct CDR3 sequences; roughly 45% are singletons. The sequencing input was blood. These receptors were obtained from a woman in her 30s with Graves' hyperthyroidism. The CDR3 runs from the conserved cysteine through the conserved F or W.

v_call: TRBV29-1; cdr3_aa: CSVAGGGLSNTEAF
v_call: TRBV20-1; cdr3_aa: CSAREVTGSYGYTF
v_call: TRBV2; cdr3_aa: CASRPWAYNEQFF
v_call: TRBV5-1; cdr3_aa: CASSWTGPMNTEAFF
v_call: TRBV19; cdr3_aa: CASSIKVAGELFF
v_call: TRBV10-1; cdr3_aa: CASSESGSLNTEAFF
v_call: TRBV19; cdr3_aa: CASSGLAGARDTQYF
v_call: TRBV30; cdr3_aa: CAWVPGQGVSSPLHF
v_call: TRBV10-1; cdr3_aa: CASSDSGNTEAFF
v_call: TRBV9; cdr3_aa: CASSVSHGRHYEQYF
v_call: TRBV6-5; cdr3_aa: CASSYNSGGEQYF
v_call: TRBV2; cdr3_aa: CASSGTSGDNEQFF
v_call: TRBV19; cdr3_aa: CASSIGSDVRIYNYGYTF
v_call: TRBV7-2; cdr3_aa: CASSFPGNQPQHF
v_call: TRBV5-1; cdr3_aa: CASSLGLAGGGNEQFF
v_call: TRBV6-6; cdr3_aa: CASSLGYEQYF
v_call: TRBV28; cdr3_aa: CASSLFGQPQHF
v_call: TRBV5-1; cdr3_aa: CASRAGGPYDEYF
v_call: TRBV11-2; cdr3_aa: CASSLGLGQYF
v_call: TRBV20-1; cdr3_aa: CSARGGYSYEQYF